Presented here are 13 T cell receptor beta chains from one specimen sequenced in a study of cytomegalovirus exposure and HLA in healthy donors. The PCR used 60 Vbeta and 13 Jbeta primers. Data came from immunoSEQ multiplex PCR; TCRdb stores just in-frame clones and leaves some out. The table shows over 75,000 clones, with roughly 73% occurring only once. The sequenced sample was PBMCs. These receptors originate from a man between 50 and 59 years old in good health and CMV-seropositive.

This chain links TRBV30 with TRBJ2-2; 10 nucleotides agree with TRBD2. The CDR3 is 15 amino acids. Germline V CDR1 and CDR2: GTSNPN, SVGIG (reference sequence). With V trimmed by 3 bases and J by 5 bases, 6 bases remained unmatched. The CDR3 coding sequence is TGTGCCTGGAGAACTAGCGGGGTGGCGACCGGGGAGCTGTTTTTT. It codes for CAWRTSGVATGELFF.

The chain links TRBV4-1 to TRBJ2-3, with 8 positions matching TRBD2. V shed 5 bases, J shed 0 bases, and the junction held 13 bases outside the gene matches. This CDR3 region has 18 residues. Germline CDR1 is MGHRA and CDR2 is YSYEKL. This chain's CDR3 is CASSSPARTSTSTDTQYF. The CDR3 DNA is TGCGCCAGCAGCTCCCCCGCTCGGACTAGCACTAGCACAGATACGCAGTATTTT.

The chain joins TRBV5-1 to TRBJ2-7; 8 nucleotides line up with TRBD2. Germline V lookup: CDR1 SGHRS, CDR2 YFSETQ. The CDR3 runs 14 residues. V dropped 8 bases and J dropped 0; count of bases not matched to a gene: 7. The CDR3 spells CASNSGDYSYEQYF. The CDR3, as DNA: TGCGCCAGTAATAGCGGGGACTACTCCTACGAGCAGTACTTC.

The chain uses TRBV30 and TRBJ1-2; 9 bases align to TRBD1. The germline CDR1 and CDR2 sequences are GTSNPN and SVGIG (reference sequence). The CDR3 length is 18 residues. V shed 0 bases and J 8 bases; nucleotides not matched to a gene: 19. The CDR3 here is CAWSVGMSQGASLSGYTF. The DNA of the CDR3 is TGTGCCTGGAGTGTAGGGATGTCACAGGGGGCGAGTTTGAGCGGCTACACCTTC.

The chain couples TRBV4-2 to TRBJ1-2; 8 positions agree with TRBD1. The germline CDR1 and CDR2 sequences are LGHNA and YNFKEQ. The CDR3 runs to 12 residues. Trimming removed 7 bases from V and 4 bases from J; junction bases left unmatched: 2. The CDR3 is CASTTGGYGYTF. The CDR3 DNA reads TGTGCCAGCACCACAGGGGGCTATGGCTACACCTTC.

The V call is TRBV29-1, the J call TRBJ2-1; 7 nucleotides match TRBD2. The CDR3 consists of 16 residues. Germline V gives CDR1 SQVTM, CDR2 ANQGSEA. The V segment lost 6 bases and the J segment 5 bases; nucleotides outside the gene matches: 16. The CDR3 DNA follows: TGCAGCGTCTCCTTTTCCGGCGGGGGTGATCACAATGAGCAGTTCTTC. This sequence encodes CSVSFSGGGDHNEQFF.

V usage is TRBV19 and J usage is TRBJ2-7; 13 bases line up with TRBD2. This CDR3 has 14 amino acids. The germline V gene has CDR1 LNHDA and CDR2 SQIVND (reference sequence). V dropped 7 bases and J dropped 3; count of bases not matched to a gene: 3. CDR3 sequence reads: CASKGTSGNYEQYF. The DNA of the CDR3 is TGTGCCAGTAAGGGGACTAGCGGGAACTACGAGCAGTACTTC.

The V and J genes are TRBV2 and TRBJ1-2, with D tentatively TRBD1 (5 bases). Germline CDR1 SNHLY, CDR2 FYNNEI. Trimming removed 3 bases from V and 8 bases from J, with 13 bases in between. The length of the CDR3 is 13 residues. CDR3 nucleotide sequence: TGTGCCAGCAGTGACGGGGGAGTCGGCGGCTACACCTTC. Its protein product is CASSDGGVGGYTF.

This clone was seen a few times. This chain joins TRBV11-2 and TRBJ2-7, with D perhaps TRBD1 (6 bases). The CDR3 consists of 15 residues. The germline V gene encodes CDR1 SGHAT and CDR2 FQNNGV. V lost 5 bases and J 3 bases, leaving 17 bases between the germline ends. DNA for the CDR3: TGTGCCAGCAGCCTACCGGACAGCCCTTTCTACGAGCAGTACTTC. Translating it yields CASSLPDSPFYEQYF.

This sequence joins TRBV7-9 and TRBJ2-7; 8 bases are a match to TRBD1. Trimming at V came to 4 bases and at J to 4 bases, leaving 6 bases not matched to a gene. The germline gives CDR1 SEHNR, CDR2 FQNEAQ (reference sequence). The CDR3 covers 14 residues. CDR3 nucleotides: TGTGCCAGCAGCTCCTGGACAGGGTATTACGAGCAGTACTTC. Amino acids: CASSSWTGYYEQYF.

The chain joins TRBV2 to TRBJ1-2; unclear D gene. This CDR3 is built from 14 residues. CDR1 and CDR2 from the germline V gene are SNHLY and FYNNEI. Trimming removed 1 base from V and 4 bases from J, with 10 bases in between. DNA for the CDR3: TGTGCCAGCAGTGAAGGCCCCTCCAGCTATGGCTACACCTTC. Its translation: CASSEGPSSYGYTF.

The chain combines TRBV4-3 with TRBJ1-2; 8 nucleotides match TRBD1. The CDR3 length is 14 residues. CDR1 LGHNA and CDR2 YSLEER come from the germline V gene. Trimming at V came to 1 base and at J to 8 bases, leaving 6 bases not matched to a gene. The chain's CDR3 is CASSQGRTGQGYTF. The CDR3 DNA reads TGCGCCAGCAGCCAAGGTAGGACAGGGCAAGGCTACACCTTC.

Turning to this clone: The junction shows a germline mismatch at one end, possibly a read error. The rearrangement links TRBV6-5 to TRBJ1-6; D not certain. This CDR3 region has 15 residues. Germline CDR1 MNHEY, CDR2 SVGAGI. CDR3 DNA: TGTGCCAGCAGTTACTCTCCCGGTCTGAGTTCACCCCTCCGCTTT. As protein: CASSYSPGLSSPLRF.